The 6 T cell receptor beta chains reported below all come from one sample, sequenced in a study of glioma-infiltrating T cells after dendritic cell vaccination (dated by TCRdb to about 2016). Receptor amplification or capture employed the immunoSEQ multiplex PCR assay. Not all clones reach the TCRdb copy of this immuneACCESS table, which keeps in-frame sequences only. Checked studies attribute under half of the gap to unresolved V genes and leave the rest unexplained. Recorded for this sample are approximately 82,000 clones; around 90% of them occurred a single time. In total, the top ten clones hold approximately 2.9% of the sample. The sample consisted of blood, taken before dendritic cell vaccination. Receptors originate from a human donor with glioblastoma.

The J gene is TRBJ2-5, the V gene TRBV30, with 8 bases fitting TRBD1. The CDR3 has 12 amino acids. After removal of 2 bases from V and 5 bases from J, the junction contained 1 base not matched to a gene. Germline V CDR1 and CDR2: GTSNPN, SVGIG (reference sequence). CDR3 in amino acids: CAWSHRGETQYF. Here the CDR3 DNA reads TGTGCCTGGAGTCACAGGGGGGAGACCCAGTACTTC.

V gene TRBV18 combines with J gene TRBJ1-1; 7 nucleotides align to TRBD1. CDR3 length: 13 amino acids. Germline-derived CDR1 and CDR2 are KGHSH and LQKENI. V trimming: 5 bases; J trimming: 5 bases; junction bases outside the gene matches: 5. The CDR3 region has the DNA TGTGCCAGCTCATTACTCAGGGGGACTGAAGCTTTCTTT. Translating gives CASSLLRGTEAFF.

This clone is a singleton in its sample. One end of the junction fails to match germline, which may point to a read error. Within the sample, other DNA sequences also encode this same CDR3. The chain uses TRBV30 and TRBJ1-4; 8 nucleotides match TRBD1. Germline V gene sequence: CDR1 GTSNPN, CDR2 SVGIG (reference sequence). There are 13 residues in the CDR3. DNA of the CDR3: TGTGCCTGGAGAGACAGGGGAAGAGAAAAGCTGTTTTTT. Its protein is CAWRDRGREKLFF.

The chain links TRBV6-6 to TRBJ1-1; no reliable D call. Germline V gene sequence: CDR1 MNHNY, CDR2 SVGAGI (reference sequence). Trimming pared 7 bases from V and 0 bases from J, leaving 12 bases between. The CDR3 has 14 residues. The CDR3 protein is CASNSRNMNTEAFF. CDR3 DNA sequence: TGTGCCAGCAATTCCAGAAATATGAACACTGAAGCTTTCTTT.

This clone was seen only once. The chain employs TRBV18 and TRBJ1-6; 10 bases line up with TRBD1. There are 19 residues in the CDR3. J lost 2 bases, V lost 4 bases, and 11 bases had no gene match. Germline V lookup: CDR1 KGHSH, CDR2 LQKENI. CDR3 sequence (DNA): TGTGCCAGCTCACTCACAGGGACAGGGGCAACGGCCTATAATTCACCCCTCCACTTT. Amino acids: CASSLTGTGATAYNSPLHF.

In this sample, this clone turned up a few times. The CDR3 reads CASSSRTPWGDQPQHF. The CDR3 DNA follows: TGTGCCAGCAGTTCCCGGACGCCCTGGGGAGATCAGCCCCAGCATTTT. The gene calls are TRBV28 and TRBJ1-5; D unresolved. The V end lost 4 bases, the J end lost 5 bases, and 18 bases lay between the germline ends. This CDR3 spans 16 amino acids. Germline V gene data show CDR1 as MDHEN and CDR2 as SYDVKM.